These T cell receptor beta chains were read from a single sample in a study of T cell responses to AZD1222 COVID-19 vaccine. Libraries were prepared by immunoSEQ multiplex PCR; TCRdb keeps only in-frame clonotypes and omits some of them. The sample has 85,000 to 130,000 clones, approximately 88% seen once; the top ten hold over 7.5%. This sample comprised peripheral blood, obtained on day 0 of AZD1222 vaccination. These receptors were taken from an adult in good health. The CDR3 runs from the conserved cysteine through the conserved F or W. The order of the fields is J gene, V gene, D gene, CDR3 protein. The D gene is left open where the match is weak.

j_call: TRBJ2-5
v_call: TRBV5-4
d_call: TRBD2
cdr3_aa: CASSRLAGATQETQYF

j_call: TRBJ2-1
v_call: TRBV18
d_call: TRBD1
cdr3_aa: CASSTGTGGTYNEQFF

j_call: TRBJ2-1
v_call: TRBV19
d_call: -
cdr3_aa: CASSIYRQGGRYNEQFF

j_call: TRBJ2-2
v_call: TRBV9
d_call: -
cdr3_aa: CASSVVVNTGELFF

j_call: TRBJ1-4
v_call: TRBV4-2
d_call: -
cdr3_aa: CASSPSWGGEKLFF

j_call: TRBJ2-2
v_call: TRBV6-2/TRBV6-3
d_call: TRBD2
cdr3_aa: CASSPRTSGRGYTGELFF

j_call: TRBJ1-4
v_call: TRBV18
d_call: TRBD1
cdr3_aa: CASSPGQGNEKLFF

j_call: TRBJ2-2
v_call: TRBV5-1
d_call: TRBD2
cdr3_aa: CASSRGDTGELFF

j_call: TRBJ1-6
v_call: TRBV3-1/TRBV3-2
d_call: -
cdr3_aa: CASSQSVNNSPLHF

j_call: TRBJ1-1
v_call: TRBV6-2/TRBV6-3
d_call: TRBD1
cdr3_aa: CASSYYGTGGLNTEAFF

j_call: TRBJ1-3
v_call: TRBV5-4
d_call: -
cdr3_aa: CASSLNTIYF

j_call: TRBJ1-1
v_call: TRBV2
d_call: TRBD1
cdr3_aa: CASSARQGRSNTEAFF

j_call: TRBJ2-7
v_call: TRBV10-3
d_call: TRBD1
cdr3_aa: CAIRGQGFYEQYF

j_call: TRBJ2-7
v_call: TRBV20-1
d_call: -
cdr3_aa: CSALSSYEQYF

j_call: TRBJ2-7
v_call: TRBV11-2
d_call: -
cdr3_aa: CASSSRVYEQYF